A selection of T cell receptor beta chains follows, all from one sample in a study of blood T cell repertoires in COVID-19. The method was immunoSEQ multiplex PCR; TCRdb's version includes in-frame clones alone and lacks a portion of them. Among 360,000 or so clones listed, roughly 90% were seen once. The source material was PBMCs or T cells enriched from blood (not recorded which). Receptors originate from a woman younger than 45 who had recovered from COVID-19. The CDR3 runs from the conserved cysteine through the conserved F or W. Each record gives: D gene, V gene, J gene, clone size, CDR3 length, CDR3 protein, CDR3 DNA. A D gene is named only where the DNA matches it firmly. Not every row has a clone size; where given, it reads once, few, many or a size class.

d_gene: NA
v_gene: TRBV10-2
j_gene: TRBJ2-1
abundance: few
len: 14
CDR3aa: CAAAVGAHYNEQFF
CDR3nt: TGCGCCGCGGCCGTGGGGGCCCACTACAATGAGCAGTTCTTC

d_gene: TRBD1
v_gene: TRBV10-3
j_gene: TRBJ2-1
abundance: NA
len: 13
CDR3aa: CAIRGQGYNEQFF
CDR3nt: TGTGCCATCAGGGGACAGGGCTACAATGAGCAGTTCTTC

d_gene: NA
v_gene: TRBV27
j_gene: TRBJ1-5
abundance: NA
len: 14
CDR3aa: CASSLLLGDQPQHF
CDR3nt: TGTGCCAGCAGTTTATTGCTCGGAGATCAGCCCCAGCATTTT

d_gene: NA
v_gene: TRBV5-4
j_gene: TRBJ1-1
abundance: NA
len: 14
CDR3aa: CASSAGQSNTEAFF
CDR3nt: TGTGCCAGCAGCGCTGGACAGTCGAACACTGAAGCTTTCTTT

d_gene: NA
v_gene: TRBV6-5
j_gene: TRBJ1-1
abundance: NA
len: 11
CDR3aa: CASSYRDSAFF
CDR3nt: TGTGCCAGCAGTTACCGGGATTCGGCTTTCTTT

d_gene: NA
v_gene: TRBV11-2
j_gene: TRBJ2-1
abundance: NA
len: 17
CDR3aa: CASSPRLLALSYNEQFF
CDR3nt: TGTGCCAGCAGCCCCCGTCTATTAGCTCTCTCCTACAATGAGCAGTTCTTC

d_gene: NA
v_gene: TRBV5-1
j_gene: TRBJ2-3
abundance: NA
len: 12
CDR3aa: CASSLERDTQYF
CDR3nt: TGCGCCAGCAGCTTGGAGAGAGATACGCAGTATTTT

d_gene: NA
v_gene: TRBV5-1
j_gene: TRBJ1-2
abundance: NA
len: 14
CDR3aa: CASSQDSPGYGYTF
CDR3nt: TGCGCCAGCAGCCAGGACTCTCCGGGCTATGGCTACACCTTC

d_gene: NA
v_gene: TRBV3-1/TRBV3-2
j_gene: TRBJ2-1
abundance: once
len: 15
CDR3aa: CASSLRYWTYNEQFF
CDR3nt: TGTGCCAGCAGCCTCAGATATTGGACATACAATGAGCAGTTCTTC

d_gene: TRBD2
v_gene: TRBV15
j_gene: TRBJ2-5
abundance: NA
len: 15
CDR3aa: CATSNKREGWETQYF
CDR3nt: TGTGCCACCAGCAATAAGCGGGAGGGCTGGGAGACCCAGTACTTC

d_gene: NA
v_gene: TRBV20-1
j_gene: TRBJ1-2
abundance: NA
len: 11
CDR3aa: CSARVDYGYTF
CDR3nt: TGCAGTGCTAGAGTAGATTATGGCTACACCTTC

d_gene: TRBD1
v_gene: TRBV12-3/TRBV12-4
j_gene: TRBJ1-2
abundance: NA
len: 13
CDR3aa: CASSRTGADGYTF
CDR3nt: TGTGCCAGCAGTCGGACAGGTGCGGATGGCTACACCTTC

d_gene: NA
v_gene: TRBV11-2
j_gene: TRBJ1-6
abundance: few
len: 14
CDR3aa: CASSLEQEGSPLHF
CDR3nt: TGTGCCAGCAGCTTAGAACAGGAGGGATCACCCCTCCACTTT

d_gene: NA
v_gene: TRBV6-5
j_gene: TRBJ2-2
abundance: NA
len: 15
CDR3aa: CASSYSQGPPGELFF
CDR3nt: TGTGCCAGCAGTTACTCTCAGGGTCCCCCCGGGGAGCTGTTTTTT

d_gene: NA
v_gene: TRBV9
j_gene: TRBJ1-2
abundance: NA
len: 14
CDR3aa: CASSVEGDTYGYTF
CDR3nt: TGTGCCAGCAGCGTAGAGGGAGACACCTATGGCTACACCTTC

d_gene: NA
v_gene: TRBV30
j_gene: TRBJ1-3
abundance: NA
len: 13
CDR3aa: CAWSVRGGNTIYF
CDR3nt: TGTGCCTGGAGTGTACGCGGAGGAAACACCATATATTTT

d_gene: NA
v_gene: TRBV15
j_gene: TRBJ2-5
abundance: NA
len: 14
CDR3aa: CATSRDQGGETQYF
CDR3nt: TGTGCCACCAGCAGAGACCAGGGGGGAGAGACCCAGTACTTC

d_gene: NA
v_gene: TRBV6-5
j_gene: TRBJ2-7
abundance: NA
len: 13
CDR3aa: CASSYPSSREQYF
CDR3nt: TGTGCCAGCAGTTACCCCTCGAGTCGCGAGCAGTACTTC

d_gene: NA
v_gene: TRBV9
j_gene: TRBJ1-4
abundance: NA
len: 18
CDR3aa: CASSASEPRASTNEKLFF
CDR3nt: TGTGCCAGCAGCGCCTCCGAGCCCAGGGCCTCAACTAATGAAAAACTGTTTTTT

d_gene: TRBD1
v_gene: TRBV27
j_gene: TRBJ2-7
abundance: NA
len: 16
CDR3aa: CASSLYGTGDSYEQYF
CDR3nt: TGTGCCAGCAGCCTTTATGGGACAGGGGACTCCTACGAGCAGTACTTC

d_gene: NA
v_gene: TRBV7-8
j_gene: TRBJ1-1
abundance: NA
len: 15
CDR3aa: CASSIRIGENTEAFF
CDR3nt: TGTGCCAGCAGCATAAGAATAGGGGAGAACACTGAAGCTTTCTTT

d_gene: TRBD1
v_gene: TRBV7-2
j_gene: TRBJ1-5
abundance: few
len: 18
CDR3aa: CASSLDGLGRGSNQPQHF
CDR3nt: TGTGCCAGCAGCTTAGATGGGTTGGGCAGGGGGAGCAATCAGCCCCAGCATTTT

d_gene: TRBD2
v_gene: TRBV5-1
j_gene: TRBJ2-3
abundance: NA
len: 17
CDR3aa: CASSLELASGNTDTQYF
CDR3nt: TGCGCCAGCAGCTTGGAGTTGGCTAGCGGGAACACAGATACGCAGTATTTT

d_gene: TRBD1
v_gene: TRBV27
j_gene: TRBJ1-3
abundance: NA
len: 14
CDR3aa: CASSWDRSGNTIYF
CDR3nt: TGTGCCAGCAGTTGGGACAGGTCTGGAAACACCATATATTTT

d_gene: NA
v_gene: TRBV7-9
j_gene: TRBJ1-1
abundance: once
len: 15
CDR3aa: CASSPHRGRNTEAFF
CDR3nt: TGTGCCAGCAGTCCTCATCGGGGTAGGAACACTGAAGCTTTCTTT